Listed below are T cell receptor beta chains from one sample, sequenced in a study of blood T cell repertoires in COVID-19. Libraries were prepared by immunoSEQ multiplex PCR; TCRdb keeps only in-frame clonotypes and omits some of them. The data show about 52,000 clones, over 65% seen once. Sequencing was carried out using peripheral blood. The source of these receptors is a man aged 80 or over with COVID-19, enrolled during active disease. CDR3s include the opening cysteine and the closing phenylalanine or tryptophan. D genes are given only for firm matches. The listing skips clone size in some rows; elsewhere it reads once, few, many or a size class.

d_call: TRBD1; v_call: TRBV2; clone_size: .; j_call: TRBJ1-1; cdr3_aa: CASKPGTGGRYTEAFF; cdr3_nt: TGTGCCAGCAAGCCCGGGACAGGGGGTAGGTACACTGAAGCTTTCTTT
d_call: .; v_call: TRBV21-1; clone_size: .; j_call: TRBJ1-2; cdr3_aa: CASSKEGGPVNYGYTF; cdr3_nt: TGTGCCAGCAGCAAAGAGGGAGGTCCTGTTAACTATGGCTACACCTTC
d_call: TRBD1; v_call: TRBV27; clone_size: .; j_call: TRBJ2-2; cdr3_aa: CASSLSASFTGDEIAGELFF; cdr3_nt: TGTGCCAGCAGTTTATCGGCCTCCTTCACAGGGGACGAGATAGCCGGGGAGCTGTTTTTT
d_call: TRBD1; v_call: TRBV4-1; clone_size: few; j_call: TRBJ1-5; cdr3_aa: CASSQGWTGYNQPQHF; cdr3_nt: TGCGCCAGCAGCCAGGGATGGACAGGGTACAATCAGCCCCAGCATTTT
d_call: .; v_call: TRBV7-2; clone_size: .; j_call: TRBJ1-1; cdr3_aa: CASSSLAPRLTTEAFF; cdr3_nt: TGTGCCAGCAGCTCCTTGGCCCCGCGGTTGACCACTGAAGCTTTCTTT
d_call: .; v_call: TRBV2; clone_size: .; j_call: TRBJ1-5; cdr3_aa: CASSVSGDNQPQHF; cdr3_nt: TGTGCCAGCAGTGTTTCAGGGGACAATCAGCCCCAGCATTTT
d_call: .; v_call: TRBV3-1/TRBV3-2; clone_size: .; j_call: TRBJ2-2; cdr3_aa: CASSQEGSRGWAGELFF; cdr3_nt: TGTGCCAGCAGCCAAGAAGGGAGCAGGGGATGGGCCGGGGAGCTGTTTTTT
d_call: .; v_call: TRBV3-1/TRBV3-2; clone_size: few; j_call: TRBJ1-2; cdr3_aa: CASSQVRQNYGYTF; cdr3_nt: TGTGCCAGCAGCCAAGTGAGGCAGAACTATGGCTACACCTTC
d_call: .; v_call: TRBV30; clone_size: .; j_call: TRBJ1-5; cdr3_aa: CAWSPNRDQPQHF; cdr3_nt: TGTGCCTGGAGTCCGAACCGGGATCAGCCCCAGCATTTT
d_call: TRBD1; v_call: TRBV10-1; clone_size: .; j_call: TRBJ2-4; cdr3_aa: CASSSGQGAAAKNIQYF; cdr3_nt: TGCGCCAGCAGTTCGGGACAGGGGGCTGCAGCCAAAAACATTCAGTACTTC
d_call: .; v_call: TRBV29-1; clone_size: .; j_call: TRBJ1-2; cdr3_aa: CSVWEDGYTF; cdr3_nt: TGCAGCGTTTGGGAGGATGGCTACACCTTC
d_call: TRBD1; v_call: TRBV19; clone_size: .; j_call: TRBJ1-1; cdr3_aa: CASMDRETNTEAFF; cdr3_nt: TGTGCCAGTATGGACAGGGAGACGAACACTGAAGCTTTCTTT
d_call: .; v_call: TRBV28; clone_size: .; j_call: TRBJ1-5; cdr3_aa: CASTEAGGQYSNQPQHF; cdr3_nt: TGTGCCAGCACCGAGGCAGGAGGGCAATATAGCAATCAGCCCCAGCATTTT
d_call: .; v_call: TRBV7-9; clone_size: .; j_call: TRBJ2-2; cdr3_aa: CASTMGRTGELFF; cdr3_nt: TGTGCCAGCACCATGGGGCGAACCGGGGAGCTGTTTTTT
d_call: .; v_call: TRBV18; clone_size: .; j_call: TRBJ1-1; cdr3_aa: CASSLWGGTNTEAFF; cdr3_nt: TGTGCCAGCTCACTATGGGGGGGCACGAACACTGAAGCTTTCTTT
d_call: TRBD1; v_call: TRBV5-4; clone_size: few; j_call: TRBJ1-5; cdr3_aa: CASSPGQGYNQPQHF; cdr3_nt: TGTGCCAGCAGCCCCGGACAGGGCTACAATCAGCCCCAGCATTTT
d_call: .; v_call: TRBV18; clone_size: .; j_call: TRBJ1-3; cdr3_aa: CASSPPGGAASGNTIYF; cdr3_nt: TGTGCCAGCTCACCACCGGGGGGGGCCGCTTCTGGAAACACCATATATTTT
d_call: .; v_call: TRBV20-1; clone_size: .; j_call: TRBJ2-1; cdr3_aa: CSASFSNEQFF; cdr3_nt: TGCAGTGCTAGTTTCAGCAATGAGCAGTTCTTC